This TCR beta chain was captured by sequencing in a study of T cell responses to AZD1222 COVID-19 vaccine. General study findings and limits: Possibly, clonal diversity was underestimated; donors were largely white British and included more females. Increases in Spike-specific TCR breadth and depth were seen after two AZD1222 doses. Repertoires were obtained only post-peak T cell response.

The CDR3 sequence is 11 residues long. Trimming shortened V by 8 bases and J by 11 bases, and 10 bases separated the two germline ends. The V gene's germline CDR1 is SNHLY and CDR2 FYNNEI. Concerning this clone itself: Its target is not known.

The data were produced by immunoSEQ multiplex PCR, yet TCRdb's version contains in-frame clones alone and is incomplete. This table has about 160,000 clones, roughly 90% appearing once. J is TRBJ2-6 and V is TRBV2; D might be TRBD2 (6 bases). This clonotype originated in an adult who received the AZD1222 COVID-19 vaccine. Sequences were derived from peripheral blood, sampled 28 days after the second AZD1222 dose. The CDR3 sequence: CASGGYHVLTF. The CDR3 nucleotides read TGTGCCAGCGGAGGGTATCACGTCCTGACTTTC.